Following are 18 T cell receptor beta chains from one sample sequenced in a study of cytomegalovirus exposure and HLA in healthy donors. PCR amplification relied on 60 Vbeta primers (plus 13 Jbeta primers). Clones were read by immunoSEQ multiplex PCR, and TCRdb kept only the in-frame ones, dropping some. This table lists about 200,000 clones. The sample taken for sequencing was PBMCs. All receptors come from a girl aged 2 to 9 in good health and CMV-seropositive.

The rearrangement links TRBV9 to TRBJ2-7, with TRBD1 as a possible D gene (5 bases). There are 13 residues in the CDR3. V lost 0 bases to trimming and J lost 6 bases, with 10 bases between them. Per germline, CDR1 SGDLS and CDR2 YYNGEE. The CDR3 DNA sequence: TGTGCCAGCAGCGTAGCACCTCAGGGCGAGCAGTACTTC. It specifies CASSVAPQGEQYF.

V usage is TRBV28 and J usage is TRBJ2-7, with D possibly matching TRBD2 (5 bases). Trimming took 6 bases from V and 1 from J, leaving 13 bases between them. The germline V gene encodes CDR1 MDHEN and CDR2 SYDVKM. The CDR3 runs 14 residues. This CDR3 is CASSFSELSYEQYF. The CDR3 DNA is TGTGCCAGCAGCTTTAGCGAACTATCCTACGAGCAGTACTTC.

The gene calls are TRBV27 and TRBJ2-5; weak D call: TRBD2 (5 bases). CDR3 length equals 15 residues. Trimming left V 4 bases short and J 1 base short, with 13 bases between. Per germline, CDR1 MNHEY and CDR2 SMNVEV (reference sequence). The CDR3 loop is CASSSAGTFQETQYF. The DNA for the CDR3 is TGTGCCAGCAGTTCGGCGGGCACCTTCCAAGAGACCCAGTACTTC.

V and J are TRBV27 and TRBJ2-5, with TRBD1 matching over 7 bases. V lost 3 bases, J lost 5 bases, and 9 bases stayed unmatched. The CDR3 totals 15 residues. CDR1 is MNHEY and CDR2 is SMNVEV in the germline V gene (reference sequence). The CDR3: CASSFKGASGETQYF. The CDR3 nucleotides read TGTGCCAGCAGTTTCAAGGGGGCCTCAGGGGAGACCCAGTACTTC.

The CDR3 sequence: CASSLGSNPTTEAFF. CDR3 in DNA: TGTGCCAGCAGTTTAGGGAGTAACCCAACCACTGAAGCTTTCTTT. The chain has TRBV27 and TRBJ1-1; D unresolved. Germline CDR1 is MNHEY and CDR2 is SMNVEV (reference sequence). CDR3 length: 15 residues. V dropped 2 bases and J dropped 4 bases, with 14 bases sitting between them.

Points on this clone: Other DNA sequences in this sample translate to the same CDR3. This chain links TRBV19 with TRBJ1-5; 7 nucleotides align to TRBD1. This CDR3 contains 13 residues. V gave up 5 bases and J gave up 7 bases; unmatched junction bases: 5. CDR1 LNHDA and CDR2 SQIVND come from the germline V gene (reference sequence). CDR3: CASSVDRDQPQHF. CDR3 sequence (DNA): TGTGCCAGTAGTGTTGACAGGGACCAGCCCCAGCATTTT.

The chain joins TRBV5-1 to TRBJ2-6; no firm D call. The germline CDR1 and CDR2 sequences are SGHRS and YFSETQ. The CDR3 spans 15 residues. Deletions cut 5 bases from V and 4 bases from J, with 13 bases between. In nucleotides, the CDR3 is TGCGCCAGCAGATATGAGACTGGGGGGGCCAACGTCCTGACTTTC. Its translation: CASRYETGGANVLTF. The whole variable domain, remainder taken from reference TRBV5-1 and TRBJ2-6, is KAGVTQTPRYLIKTRGQQVTLSCSPISGHRSVSWYQQTPGQGLQFLFEYFSETQRNKGNFPGRFSGRQFSNSRSEMNVSTLELGDSALYLCASRYETGGANVLTFGAGSRLTVL.

The CDR3: CASSFASGKGGELFF. As DNA, the CDR3 is TGTGCCAGCAGTTTCGCTAGCGGGAAGGGCGGGGAGCTGTTTTTT. The chain has TRBV27 and TRBJ2-2; TRBD2 aligns across 9 bases. This CDR3 has 15 residues. Germline V gene data show CDR1 as MNHEY and CDR2 as SMNVEV (reference sequence). Losses at the gene ends were 3 bases for V and 7 bases for J; bases not matched to a gene: 6.

The V and J genes are TRBV9 and TRBJ1-4, with 9 nucleotides matching TRBD1. There are 16 residues in the CDR3. Germline values: CDR1 SGDLS, CDR2 YYNGEE. V shed 0 bases, J shed 5 bases, and the junction held 5 bases outside the gene matches. The CDR3 is CASSVGPGQGNEKLFF. CDR3 bases: TGTGCCAGCAGCGTAGGGCCGGGACAGGGAAATGAAAAACTGTTTTTT.

This sequence joins TRBV11-2 and TRBJ2-5, with 7 bases aligning to TRBD2. CDR3 size: 15 residues. V shed 2 bases, J shed 1 base, and the junction held 4 bases outside the gene matches. CDR1 and CDR2 from the germline V gene are SGHAT and FQNNGV. Written as DNA, the CDR3 is TGTGCCAGCAGCTTAAGGTCTAGCGGCCAAGAGACCCAGTACTTC. Encoded protein: CASSLRSSGQETQYF.

The chain employs TRBV27 and TRBJ2-1, with 7 bases matching TRBD1. This CDR3 spans 16 amino acids. Per the germline V gene, CDR1 is MNHEY and CDR2 is SMNVEV (reference sequence). Trimming at V came to 2 bases and at J to 7 bases, leaving 11 bases not matched to a gene. The DNA of the CDR3 is TGTGCCAGCAGTTTAGTTATGGGACAGTCCCTGAATGAGCAGTTCTTC. Its protein product is CASSLVMGQSLNEQFF.

The V and J genes are TRBV7-9 and TRBJ2-5, with unresolved D. The closer fit of TRBJ2-7 to the DNA end suggests the J call may be wrong. Germline loops: CDR1 SEHNR, CDR2 FQNEAQ (reference sequence). The CDR3 runs 12 residues. This CDR3 is CASSLLAYEQYF. The DNA of the CDR3 is TGTGCCAGCAGCTTACTAGCCTACGAGCAGTACTTC.

The rearrangement uses TRBV5-6 and TRBJ1-2, with D unresolved. The CDR3 runs 12 residues. Per the germline V gene, CDR1 is SGHDT and CDR2 is YYEEEE. V was shortened by 1 base and J by 9 bases, with 10 bases between the two germline ends. The DNA of the CDR3 is TGTGCCAGCAGCTTGATGCGCAAGCGCTACACCTTC. Translating it yields CASSLMRKRYTF.

V usage is TRBV28 and J usage is TRBJ1-2; D is ambiguous. CDR1 is MDHEN, CDR2 SYDVKM, per germline. V lost 1 base and J lost 3, with 6 bases in between. The CDR3 runs to 13 residues. DNA for the CDR3: TGTGCCAGCAGTTTATTCGGGGACTATGGCTACACCTTC. Amino acids: CASSLFGDYGYTF.

V usage is TRBV5-8 and J usage is TRBJ2-2, with TRBD1 matching 8 bases. The J segment lost 6 bases and the V segment lost 1 base, leaving 14 bases of the junction unmatched. CDR3 length: 18 residues. CDR1 and CDR2 from the germline V gene are SGHTS and YDEGEE. DNA of the CDR3: TGTGCCAGCAGCTTGCGGACAGGGAGTAGGGAGTGGGCCGGGGAGCTGTTTTTT. This codes for CASSLRTGSREWAGELFF.

The chain uses TRBV14 and TRBJ2-1; D possibly corresponds to TRBD1 (6 bases). The CDR3 contains 14 residues. Trimming removed 3 bases from V and 5 bases from J, with 11 bases in between. Germline V gives CDR1 SGHDN, CDR2 FVKESK. CDR3 amino acids: CASSHGTQNNEQFF. CDR3 coding DNA: TGTGCCAGCAGCCATGGGACACAGAACAATGAGCAGTTCTTC.

The chain joins TRBV5-8 to TRBJ2-7; TRBD1 matches 8 bases. The CDR3 totals 18 residues. V shed 0 bases and J 4 bases; nucleotides not matched to a gene: 15. Germline-derived CDR1 and CDR2 are SGHTS and YDEGEE. Written as DNA, the CDR3 is TGTGCCAGCAGCTTGGGTCTGATGACAGGGGAGACGATATACGAGCAGTACTTC. Amino acid sequence: CASSLGLMTGETIYEQYF.

This sequence joins TRBV27 and TRBJ1-1, with unresolved D. The CDR3 is 11 amino acids. Per the germline V gene, CDR1 is MNHEY and CDR2 is SMNVEV (reference sequence). V was trimmed by 6 bases and J by 7 bases, leaving 9 bases between them. CDR3 residues: CASRIRSEAFF. For the CDR3, the DNA is TGTGCCAGCAGAATTAGGAGTGAAGCTTTCTTT.